These 7 T cell receptor beta chains share one sample of origin, sequenced in a study of T-cell memory formation after mild COVID-19. Each CDR3 protein is one row after TCRdb ran MiXCR on the 5' RACE reads. The sample lists around 300,000 distinct CDR3 sequences; 15% to 20% were seen once. The sequenced sample was PBMCs or a T cell subset sorted from them (not recorded which). The receptor set was obtained from a man younger than 35 who had mild COVID-19 (a few samples of this study predate the infection). Cell type and time point are not known.

The chain has TRBV12-3 or TRBV12-4 and TRBJ1-3; TRBD1 is a possible D gene (5 bases). Trimming removed 2 bases at V and 6 bases at J, with 14 bases between. The CDR3 is 15 amino acids. The CDR3 bases are TGTGCCAGCAGTTTATGGGGGGACGCGGCAAACACCATATATTTT. Encoded protein: CASSLWGDAANTIYF.

This sequence joins TRBV18 and TRBJ2-5, with D possibly TRBD2 on 5 matching bases. V was shortened by 2 bases and J by 4 bases, with 14 bases between the two germline ends. The germline CDR1 and CDR2 sequences are KGHSH and LQKENI. CDR3 length equals 15 residues. CDR3 residues: CASSPKSVRGETQYF. CDR3 bases: TGTGCCAGCTCACCAAAATCCGTTCGGGGAGAGACCCAGTACTTC.

The chain uses TRBV6-5 and TRBJ1-2; D ambiguous. The CDR3 totals 14 residues. CDR1 is MNHEY, CDR2 SVGAGI, per germline. Trimming left V 0 bases short and J 8 bases short, with 13 bases between. Here the CDR3 reads CASSYSRATVGYTF. CDR3 in DNA: TGTGCCAGCAGTTACTCACGGGCAACTGTCGGCTACACCTTC.

This clonotype was detected a few times. The CDR3 DNA sequence: TGTGCCAGCAGTTTGTCGGACGGAACCTACGAGCAGTACTTC. Translating it yields CASSLSDGTYEQYF. V and J are TRBV12-3 or TRBV12-4 and TRBJ2-7; unclear D gene. The ends were cut back, 3 bases at V and 2 bases at J, with 11 bases in the middle. The CDR3 sequence is 14 residues long.

The chain couples TRBV28 to TRBJ1-3; D remains unclear. The CDR3 sequence is 13 residues long. Trimming took off 8 bases at V and 1 base at J, with 9 bases between the two ends. Germline CDR1 reads MDHEN; CDR2 reads SYDVKM. This CDR3 is CASLEGSGNTIYF. The DNA for the CDR3 is TGTGCCAGCCTCGAGGGTTCTGGAAACACCATATATTTT.

This clonotype was counted only a few times. The chain joins TRBV6-1 to TRBJ2-7, with 10 bases that match TRBD2. The junction had 9 bases not matched to a gene; V was cut back by 3 bases and J by 13 bases. The CDR3 is 13 amino acids. Germline V gene sequence: CDR1 MNHNS, CDR2 SASEGT. CDR3 coding DNA: TGTGCCAGCAGTGAGGTGACTAGCGGGTGGCTATACGTC. Translated, it gives CASSEVTSGWLYV.

This clonotype has at least ten counts. The chain links TRBV2 to TRBJ2-5; TRBD2 aligns across 8 bases. The germline V gene has CDR1 SNHLY and CDR2 FYNNEI. The CDR3 is 14 residues long. J gave up 3 bases and V 4 bases, and 4 bases lay outside the gene matches. CDR3 nucleotide sequence: TGTGCCAGCAGTGGGAACGGGGGGGAAGAGACCCAGTACTTC. It translates to CASSGNGGEETQYF.